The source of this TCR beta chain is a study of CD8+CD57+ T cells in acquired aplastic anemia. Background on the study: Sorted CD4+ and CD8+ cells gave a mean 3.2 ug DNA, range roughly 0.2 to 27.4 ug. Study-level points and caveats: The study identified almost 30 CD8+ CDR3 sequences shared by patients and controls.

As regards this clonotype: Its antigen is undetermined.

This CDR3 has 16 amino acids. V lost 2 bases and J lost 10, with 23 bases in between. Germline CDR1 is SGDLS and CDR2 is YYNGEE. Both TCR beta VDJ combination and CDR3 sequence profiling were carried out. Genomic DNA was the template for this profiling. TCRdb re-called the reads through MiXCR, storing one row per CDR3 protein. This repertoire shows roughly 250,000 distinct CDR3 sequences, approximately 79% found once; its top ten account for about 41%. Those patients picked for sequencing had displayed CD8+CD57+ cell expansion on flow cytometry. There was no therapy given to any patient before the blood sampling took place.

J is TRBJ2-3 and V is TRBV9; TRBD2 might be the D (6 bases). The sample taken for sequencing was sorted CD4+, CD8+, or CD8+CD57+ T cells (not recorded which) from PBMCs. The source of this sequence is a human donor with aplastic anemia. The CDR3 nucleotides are TGTGCCAGCAGCGTGGATGGGGGAGGTGGCTACACCTCGCAGTATTTT. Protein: CASSVDGGGGYTSQYF.